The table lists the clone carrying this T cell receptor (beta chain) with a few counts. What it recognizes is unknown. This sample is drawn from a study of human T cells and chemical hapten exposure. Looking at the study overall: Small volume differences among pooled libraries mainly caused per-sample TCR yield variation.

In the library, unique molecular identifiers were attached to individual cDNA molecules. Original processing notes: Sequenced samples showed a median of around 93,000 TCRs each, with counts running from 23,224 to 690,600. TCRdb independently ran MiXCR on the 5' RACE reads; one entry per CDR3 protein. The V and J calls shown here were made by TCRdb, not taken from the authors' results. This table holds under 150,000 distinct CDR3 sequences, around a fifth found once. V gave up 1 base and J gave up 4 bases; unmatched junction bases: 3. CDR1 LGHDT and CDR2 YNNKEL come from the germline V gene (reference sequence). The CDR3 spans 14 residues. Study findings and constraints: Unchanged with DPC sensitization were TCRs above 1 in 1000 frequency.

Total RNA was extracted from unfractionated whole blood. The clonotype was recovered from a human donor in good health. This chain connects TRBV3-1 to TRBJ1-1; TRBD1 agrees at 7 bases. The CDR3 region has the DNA TGTGCCAGCAGCCAAGTTTCAGGGGGCACTGAAGCTTTCTTT. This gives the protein CASSQVSGGTEAFF.